These 24 T cell receptor beta chains were all obtained from the same sample, sequenced in a study of T-cell memory formation after mild COVID-19. TCRdb reprocessed the 5' RACE reads with MiXCR, giving one entry per CDR3 protein. In the table there are 85,000 to 130,000 distinct CDR3 sequences, around 10% of which are singletons. Sample: PBMCs or a T cell subset sorted from them (not recorded which). These receptors were taken from a young man who had mild COVID-19 (a few samples of this study predate the infection). Cell type and time point are not known.

The table lists this clonotype with many counts. The V gene is TRBV4-3, the J gene TRBJ2-2; unclear D gene. V was cut by 4 bases and J by 8 bases, with 17 bases left in between. CDR3 length equals 15 residues. Germline V gene sequence: CDR1 LGHNA, CDR2 YSLEER. This chain's CDR3 is CASSPRQDLVGELFF. The CDR3 DNA reads as TGCGCCAGCAGCCCTAGGCAGGACCTGGTTGGGGAGCTGTTTTTT.

The chain employs TRBV12-3 or TRBV12-4 and TRBJ1-1; D is uncertain. This CDR3 contains 16 residues. Between the trimmed V and J ends, which lost 1 base and 0 bases, there was a span of 12 bases. The CDR3 coding sequence is TGTGCCAGCAGTTTAGGGCAATACACGATGAACACTGAAGCTTTCTTT. Translated: CASSLGQYTMNTEAFF.

In this sample, this clonotype turned up a few times. The V and J genes are TRBV18 and TRBJ1-6; tentative D call: TRBD1 (5 bases). The germline V gene encodes CDR1 KGHSH and CDR2 LQKENI. This CDR3 comprises 19 residues. Between the trimmed V and J ends, which lost 4 bases and 3 bases, there was a span of 22 bases. This chain's CDR3 is CASSLWGTASTSYNSPLHF. The CDR3 region has the DNA TGTGCCAGCTCACTCTGGGGGACTGCCTCGACAAGCTATAATTCACCCCTCCACTTT.

This clonotype was picked up a small number of times. The V gene is TRBV5-1, the J gene TRBJ2-7; no reliable D call. The ends were cut back, 1 base at V and 1 base at J, with 9 bases in the middle. The CDR3 length is 14 residues. Per the germline V gene, CDR1 is SGHRS and CDR2 is YFSETQ. Here the CDR3 reads CASSLPRGSYEQYV. The CDR3 nucleotides read TGCGCCAGCAGCTTGCCACGCGGATCCTACGAGCAGTACGTC.

This clonotype showed up many times. This chain links TRBV4-2 with TRBJ2-1; 8 positions match TRBD2. Germline CDR1 LGHNA, CDR2 YNFKEQ. Losses at the gene ends were 2 bases for V and 3 bases for J; bases not matched to a gene: 3. CDR3 length: 15 amino acids. CDR3 sequence reads: CASSQLRGDYNEQFF. DNA of the CDR3: TGTGCCAGCAGCCAATTGCGGGGGGACTACAATGAGCAGTTCTTC.

This clonotype came up a few times. The chain employs TRBV7-9 and TRBJ1-1; D call uncertain. The V end lost 1 base, the J end lost 2 bases, and 8 bases lay between the germline ends. Germline CDR1 SEHNR, CDR2 FQNEAQ (reference sequence). The CDR3 is 14 residues long. DNA of the CDR3: TGTGCCAGCAGCTTAGGAGCGGATAACACTGAAGCTTTCTTT. Residues: CASSLGADNTEAFF.

This clonotype was observed a handful of times. The genes are TRBV7-9 and TRBJ2-1; 13 bases align to TRBD2. V shed 4 bases, J shed 12 bases, and the junction held 9 bases outside the gene matches. This CDR3 comprises 15 residues. The germline CDR1 and CDR2 sequences are SEHNR and FQNEAQ (reference sequence). The CDR3 reads CASSYGTSGVRGQFF. As DNA, the CDR3 is TGTGCCAGCAGCTATGGGACTAGCGGGGTTCGTGGGCAGTTCTTC.

This clonotype was seen only a few times. This chain links TRBV9 with TRBJ1-2; tentatively, D is TRBD1 (5 bases). V lost 2 bases and J lost 7, with 9 bases in between. The CDR3 length is 12 residues. Looked up from germline, CDR1 is SGDLS and CDR2 is YYNGEE. CDR3 loop: CASSVAGSGYTF. Here the CDR3 DNA reads TGTGCCAGCAGCGTGGCAGGGAGTGGCTACACCTTC.

The chain uses TRBV27 and TRBJ2-1, with TRBD2 identical over 8 bases. This CDR3 comprises 16 residues. Germline V lookup: CDR1 MNHEY, CDR2 SMNVEV (reference sequence). V lost 4 bases to trimming and J lost 1 base; unmatched junction nucleotides: 6. CDR3: CASSSLTSESYNEQFF. CDR3 in DNA: TGTGCCAGCAGTTCCCTGACTAGCGAGTCCTACAATGAGCAGTTCTTC.

The chain uses TRBV9 and TRBJ1-1; D remains unclear. CDR3 length: 15 residues. From germline, CDR1 is SGDLS and CDR2 YYNGEE. V was trimmed by 4 bases and J by 1 base, leaving 14 bases between them. The CDR3 DNA is TGTGCCAGCAGCCGTAGTAGGTCGGGGAACACTGAAGCTTTCTTT. Translation gives CASSRSRSGNTEAFF. Based on the CDR3 plus reference TRBV9 and TRBJ1-1, the full variable domain is DSGVTQTPKHLITATGQRVTLRCSPRSGDLSVYWYQQSLDQGLQFLIQYYNGEERAKGNILERFSAQQFPDLHSELNLSSLELGDSALYFCASSRSRSGNTEAFFGQGTRLTVV.

This clonotype was counted a few times. The gene calls are TRBV12-3 or TRBV12-4 and TRBJ2-5; D possibly uses TRBD1 or TRBD2 (5 bases each). The germline V and J ends were trimmed by 4 bases and 5 bases, with 20 bases remaining between them. The CDR3 contains 16 residues. For the CDR3, the DNA is TGTGCCAGCAGTTATGCCTGGCAGGGAGAGAGGGAGACCCAGTACTTC. Translation: CASSYAWQGERETQYF.

A few counts support this clonotype. This rearrangement joins TRBV28 to TRBJ1-4, with TRBD1 matching over 8 bases. This CDR3 contains 15 residues. Trimming cost V 6 bases and J 3 bases; bases outside gene matches: 6. The germline V gene encodes CDR1 MDHEN and CDR2 SYDVKM. Here the CDR3 reads CASRPRGPANEKLFF. CDR3 DNA: TGTGCCAGCAGGCCCAGGGGGCCAGCTAATGAAAAACTGTTTTTT.

This clonotype has a handful of counts. The chain uses TRBV4-1 and TRBJ1-1, with D perhaps TRBD1 (6 bases). V was shortened by 5 bases and J by 2 bases, with 12 bases between the two germline ends. The CDR3 extends over 14 amino acids. Germline V CDR1 and CDR2: MGHRA, YSYEKL. CDR3 region: CASSARTANTEAFF. The CDR3 DNA reads TGCGCCAGCAGCGCTCGGACAGCTAACACTGAAGCTTTCTTT.

The V call is TRBV11-2, the J call TRBJ2-1, with 11 bases aligning to TRBD2. V lost 4 bases and J lost 6; bases outside the gene matches: 20. Per germline, CDR1 SGHAT and CDR2 FQNNGV. The CDR3 is 20 amino acids. CDR3 nucleotide sequence: TGTGCCAGCAGCTCGGGGGGTCGACTAGCGGGGCCCCTTGTGGGCAATGAGCAGTTCTTC. This encodes CASSSGGRLAGPLVGNEQFF.

V is TRBV28 and J is TRBJ2-3; 10 bases are shared with TRBD1. This CDR3 has 16 amino acids. The ends lost 2 bases at V and 3 bases at J; junction bases unmatched: 5. Germline CDR1 is MDHEN and CDR2 is SYDVKM. For the CDR3, the DNA is TGTGCCAGCAGTTTAGGGGGACAGGGGCTGACAGATACGCAGTATTTT. Residues: CASSLGGQGLTDTQYF.

The V and J genes are TRBV4-1 and TRBJ1-5; D not resolved. V was clipped by 1 base and J by 4 bases, with 11 bases between them. CDR3 length: 15 residues. Germline assignment: CDR1 MGHRA and CDR2 YSYEKL. CDR3 nucleotide sequence: TGCGCCAGCAGCCAAGTCCCCGGAGATAATCAGCCCCAGCATTTT. Encoded protein: CASSQVPGDNQPQHF.

This clonotype occurred a few times. The CDR3 here is CASSYWGADYYGYTF. The CDR3 nucleotides are TGTGCCAGCAGTTACTGGGGGGCCGATTACTATGGCTACACCTTC. This sequence joins TRBV6-6 and TRBJ1-2; possibly TRBD1 for D (6 bases). The CDR3 is 15 amino acids. Germline CDR1 MNHNY, CDR2 SVGAGI (reference sequence). V was cut by 1 base and J by 3 bases, with 12 bases left in between.

The CDR3 is CASSLAQDGELFF. The CDR3 DNA is TGTGCCAGCAGTTTAGCGCAGGACGGGGAGCTGTTTTTT. The rearrangement links TRBV12-3 or TRBV12-4 to TRBJ2-2; D not certain. This CDR3 spans 13 amino acids. Trimming pared 0 bases from V and 7 bases from J, leaving 6 bases between.

There are many counts of this clonotype. V is TRBV6-2 or TRBV6-3 and J is TRBJ2-1; 9 nucleotides agree with TRBD1. The CDR3 has 16 residues. V gave up 6 bases and J gave up 8 bases; unmatched junction bases: 14. Germline loops: CDR1 MNHEY, CDR2 SVGEGT. The CDR3 protein is CASRFSPQGAAYEQFF. The CDR3, as DNA: TGTGCCAGCAGATTTTCCCCACAGGGGGCAGCGTATGAGCAGTTCTTC.

This chain uses TRBV28 with TRBJ2-1; TRBD2 agrees at 12 bases. Unmatched junction bases numbered 6, after V lost 6 bases and J lost 9 bases. The CDR3 runs to 14 residues. Looked up from germline, CDR1 is MDHEN and CDR2 is SYDVKM. CDR3 in amino acids: CASRRLAGVGEQFF. The DNA for the CDR3 is TGTGCCAGCAGGAGACTAGCGGGGGTCGGTGAGCAGTTCTTC.

This clonotype was counted a few times. The V call is TRBV9, the J call TRBJ1-2; D ambiguous. The V end was cut by 3 bases, the J end by 8 bases, with 26 bases between. The germline gives CDR1 SGDLS, CDR2 YYNGEE. This CDR3 contains 17 residues. In DNA form, the CDR3 reads TGTGCCAGCAGCGCACTACCACCCGGGATGGCACTTGAGGGCTACACCTTC. This translates into CASSALPPGMALEGYTF.

The CDR3 sequence: CASSTWTGTGELFF. The CDR3 bases are TGTGCCAGCAGCACCTGGACAGGGACCGGGGAGCTGTTTTTT. The rearrangement joins TRBV9 to TRBJ2-2, with TRBD1 matching 8 bases. The germline V gene encodes CDR1 SGDLS and CDR2 YYNGEE. Losses at the gene ends were 4 bases for V and 5 bases for J; bases not matched to a gene: 4. The CDR3 covers 14 residues.

The chain carries TRBV6-2 or TRBV6-3 and TRBJ2-1; D perhaps matches TRBD2 (6 bases). V was shortened by 0 bases and J by 6 bases, with 9 bases between the two germline ends. Germline V gene data show CDR1 as MNHEY and CDR2 as SVGEGT. This CDR3 is built from 14 residues. DNA for the CDR3: TGTGCCAGCAGTTACTCGACTAGGTTCAATGAGCAGTTCTTC. Its protein product is CASSYSTRFNEQFF.

V and J are TRBV9 and TRBJ1-2, with 9 bases aligning to TRBD1. The germline CDR1 and CDR2 sequences are SGDLS and YYNGEE. The J segment lost 5 bases and the V segment lost 0 bases, leaving 5 bases of the junction unmatched. There are 15 residues in the CDR3. CDR3 residues: CASSVGGQGLYGYTF. The CDR3 nucleotides are TGTGCCAGCAGCGTAGGGGGACAGGGATTGTATGGCTACACCTTC.